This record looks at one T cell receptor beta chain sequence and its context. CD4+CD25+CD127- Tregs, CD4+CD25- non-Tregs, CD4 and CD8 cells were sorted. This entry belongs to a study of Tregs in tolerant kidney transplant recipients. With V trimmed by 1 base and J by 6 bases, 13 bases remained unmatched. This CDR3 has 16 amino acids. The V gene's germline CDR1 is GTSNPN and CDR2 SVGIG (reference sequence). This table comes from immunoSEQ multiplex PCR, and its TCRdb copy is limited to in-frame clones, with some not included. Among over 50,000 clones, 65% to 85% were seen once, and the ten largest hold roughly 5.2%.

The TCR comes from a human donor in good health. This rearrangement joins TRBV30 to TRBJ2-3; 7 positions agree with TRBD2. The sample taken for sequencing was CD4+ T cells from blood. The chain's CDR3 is CAWSEGRAIPRDTQYF. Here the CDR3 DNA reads TGTGCCTGGAGTGAAGGGAGGGCGATACCTCGGGATACGCAGTATTTT.